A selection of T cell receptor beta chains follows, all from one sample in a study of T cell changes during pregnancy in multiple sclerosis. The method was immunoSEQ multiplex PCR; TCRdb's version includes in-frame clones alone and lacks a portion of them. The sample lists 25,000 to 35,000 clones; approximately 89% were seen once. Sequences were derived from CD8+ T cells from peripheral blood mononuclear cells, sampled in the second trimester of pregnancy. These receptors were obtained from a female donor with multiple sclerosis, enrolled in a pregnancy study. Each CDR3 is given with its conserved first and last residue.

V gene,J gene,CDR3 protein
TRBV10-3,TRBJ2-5,CAISESVQAETQYF
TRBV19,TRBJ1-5,CASSISTGYQPQHF
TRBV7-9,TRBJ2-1,CASSLESSGSNEQFF
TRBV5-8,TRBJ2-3,CASSSVAGGADTQYF
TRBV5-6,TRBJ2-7,CASSAMGTASYEQYF
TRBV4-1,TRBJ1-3,CASSPWRPPLISGNTIYF
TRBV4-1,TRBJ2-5,CASSLRGGETQYF
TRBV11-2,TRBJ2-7,CASSSSPSGHPSYEQYF
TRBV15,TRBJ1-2,CATSRGDSPNYGYTF
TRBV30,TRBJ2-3,CAWEPHPGTGGMLLTDTQYF
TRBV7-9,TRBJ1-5,CASSRGGYSNQPQHF
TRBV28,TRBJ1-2,CASSSTGNYGYTF
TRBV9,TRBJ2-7,CASSPSPTSGYEQYF
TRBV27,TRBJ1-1,CASWANTEAFF
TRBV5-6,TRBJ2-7,CASSSGNREQYF
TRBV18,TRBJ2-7,CASSPLAGVPHEQYF
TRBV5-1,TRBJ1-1,CASGPGGNTEAFF
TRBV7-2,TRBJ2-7,CASNPHGTDGYEQYF
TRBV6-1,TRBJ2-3,CASSEDRGPVDTQYF
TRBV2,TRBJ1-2,CASFDRLHGYTF
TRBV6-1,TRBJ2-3,CASSGGTGTPDTQYF
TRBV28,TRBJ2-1,CASSREGQGIYNEQFF
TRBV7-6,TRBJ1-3,CASSPSGGAGNTIYF
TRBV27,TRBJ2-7,CASSAQGYEQYF
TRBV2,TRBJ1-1,CASSEAYGLLDTEAFF
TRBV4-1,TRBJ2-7,CASSQAWGHEQYF